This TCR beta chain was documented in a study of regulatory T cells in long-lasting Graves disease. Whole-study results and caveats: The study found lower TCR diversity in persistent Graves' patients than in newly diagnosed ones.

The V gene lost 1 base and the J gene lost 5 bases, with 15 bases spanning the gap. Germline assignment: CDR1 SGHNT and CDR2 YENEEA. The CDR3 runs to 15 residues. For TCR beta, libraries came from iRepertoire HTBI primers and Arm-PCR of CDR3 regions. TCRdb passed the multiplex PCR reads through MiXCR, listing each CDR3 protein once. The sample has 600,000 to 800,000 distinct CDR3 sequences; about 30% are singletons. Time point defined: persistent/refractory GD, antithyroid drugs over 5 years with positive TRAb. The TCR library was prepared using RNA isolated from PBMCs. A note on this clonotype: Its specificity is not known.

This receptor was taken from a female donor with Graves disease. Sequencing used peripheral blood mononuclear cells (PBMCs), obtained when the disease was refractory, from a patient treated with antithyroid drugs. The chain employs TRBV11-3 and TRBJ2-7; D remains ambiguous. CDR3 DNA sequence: TGTGCCAGCAGCTTAGGCTGGGTTTCGAGAAACGAGCAGTACTTC. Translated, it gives CASSLGWVSRNEQYF.